A single T cell receptor (beta chain) is shown here with its context. The data stem from a study of blood T cell repertoires in COVID-19. As for the study in general: Acute and convalescent COVID-19 specimens originated in the United States, Italy and Spain. PBMCs, B-cell-depleted T cells, or T cells provided the cDNA or gDNA that made up the material.

The length of the CDR3 is 13 residues. Trimming left V 5 bases short and J 1 base short, with 8 bases between. The germline CDR1 and CDR2 sequences are SGHTA and FQGNSA. Authors' data handling: Estimates of nucleated cell counts were drawn from the amplification of reference gene primers. Generated by immunoSEQ multiplex PCR, the TCRdb table keeps only in-frame clones and is missing some. The DNA gave D and trimming, while V, J and clone size come from that table. The table lists fewer than 65,000 clones, roughly four fifths of them singletons. The chain recombines TRBV7-2 with TRBJ1-2; weak D call: TRBD1 (5 bases). Material for sequencing was peripheral blood. This receptor was identified in a man aged 55 to 70 with acute or convalescent COVID-19. The CDR3 nucleotides read TGTGCCAGCAGCCCCGACAGTAACTATGGCTACACCTTC. Its protein is CASSPDSNYGYTF.